This TCR beta chain was sequenced in a study of CD8+CD57+ T cells in acquired aplastic anemia. The overall study: DNA per sorted CD4+ or CD8+ sample ranged roughly 0.18 to 30 ug, averaging approximately 3.1 ug.

CDR1 ENHRY and CDR2 SYGVKD come from the germline V gene. The CDR3 is made up of 15 amino acids. Trimming removed 8 bases from V and 6 bases from J, with 20 bases in between. Profiling that covered TCR beta VDJ and CDR3 relied on genomic DNA as its template. MiXCR, run by TCRdb on the reads, gives a single entry per CDR3 protein. The data hold more than 150,000 distinct CDR3 sequences, with roughly half observed a single time. Study outcomes and limitations: Sharing between patients and controls was observed for around 30 CD8+ CDR3 sequences.

For sequencing, patients were chosen who had shown expansion of CD8+CD57+ cells by flow cytometry. There was no therapy given to any patient before the blood sampling took place. This clonotype occurred a few times. Its specificity is not known. The sample taken for sequencing was sorted CD4+, CD8+, or CD8+CD57+ T cells (not recorded which) from PBMCs. V usage is TRBV10-3 and J usage is TRBJ2-1, with D unresolved. The source is a human donor with aplastic anemia. DNA of the CDR3: TGTGCCATCTCAGACGCCGCTGGCGGCTTCAATGAGCAGTTCTTC. Protein: CAISDAAGGFNEQFF.